The clone carrying this T cell receptor beta chain has only one observation. CDR1 is DFQATT and CDR2 is SNEGSKA in the germline V gene (reference sequence). This CDR3 is 11 amino acids long. V lost 8 bases and J lost 7, with 14 bases in between. This record comes from a study of cytomegalovirus exposure and HLA in healthy donors. Both 60 Vbeta primers and 13 Jbeta primers went into the PCR. The assay was immunoSEQ multiplex PCR, and TCRdb's table has in-frame clones only and misses some. The data hold around 200,000 clones, with roughly three quarters observed a single time. Sequencing was performed on PBMCs. The TCR comes from a man aged 45-65 years in good health and CMV-seronegative. The chain carries TRBV20-1 and TRBJ1-1, with D possibly TRBD1 on 5 matching bases. The CDR3 DNA sequence: TGCAGTTCCCGCCGGACAAATGAAGCTTTCTTT. This codes for CSSRRTNEAFF.